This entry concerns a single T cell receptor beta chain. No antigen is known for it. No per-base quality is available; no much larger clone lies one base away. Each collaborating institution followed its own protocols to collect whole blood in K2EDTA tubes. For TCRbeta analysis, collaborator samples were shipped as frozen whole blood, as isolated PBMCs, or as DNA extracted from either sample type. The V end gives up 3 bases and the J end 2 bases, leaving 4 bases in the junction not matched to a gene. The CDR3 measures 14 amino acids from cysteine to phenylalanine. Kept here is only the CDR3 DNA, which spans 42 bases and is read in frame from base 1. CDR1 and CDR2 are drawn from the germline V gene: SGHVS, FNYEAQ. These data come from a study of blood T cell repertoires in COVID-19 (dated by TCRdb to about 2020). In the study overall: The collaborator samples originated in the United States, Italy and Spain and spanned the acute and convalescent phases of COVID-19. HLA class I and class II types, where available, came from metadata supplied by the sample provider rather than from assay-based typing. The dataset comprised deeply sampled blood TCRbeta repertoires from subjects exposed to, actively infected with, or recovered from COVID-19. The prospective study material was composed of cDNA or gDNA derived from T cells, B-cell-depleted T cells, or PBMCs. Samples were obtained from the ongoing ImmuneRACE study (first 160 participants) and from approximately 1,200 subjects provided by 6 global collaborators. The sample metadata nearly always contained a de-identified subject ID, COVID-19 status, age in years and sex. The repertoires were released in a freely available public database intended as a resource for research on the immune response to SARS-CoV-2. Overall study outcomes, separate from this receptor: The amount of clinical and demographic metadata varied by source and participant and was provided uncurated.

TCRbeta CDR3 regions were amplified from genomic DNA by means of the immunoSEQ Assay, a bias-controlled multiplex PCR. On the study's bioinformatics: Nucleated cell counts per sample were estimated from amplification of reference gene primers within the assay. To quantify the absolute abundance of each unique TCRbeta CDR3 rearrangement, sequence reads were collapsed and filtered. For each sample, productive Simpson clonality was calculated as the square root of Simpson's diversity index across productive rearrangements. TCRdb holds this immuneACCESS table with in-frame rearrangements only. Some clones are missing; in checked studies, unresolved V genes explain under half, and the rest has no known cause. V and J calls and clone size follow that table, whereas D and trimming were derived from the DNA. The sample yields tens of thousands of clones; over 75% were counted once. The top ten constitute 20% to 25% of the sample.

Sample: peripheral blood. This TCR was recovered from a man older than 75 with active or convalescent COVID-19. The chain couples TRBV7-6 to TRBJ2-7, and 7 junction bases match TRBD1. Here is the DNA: TGTGCCAGCAGCTTTAGACAGGGCCCCTACGAGCAGTACTTC. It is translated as CASSFRQGPYEQYF.